A single T cell receptor beta chain is shown here with its context. The target antigen is unknown. This sample stems from a study of T cell responses to AZD1222 COVID-19 vaccine. Study conclusions and caveats: Distributed over spike, vaccine-associated CD4 TCRs predominated at 160-218 and 743-854.

Profiling relied on immunoSEQ multiplex PCR, and the TCRdb table lists in-frame clones only, not all of them. The sample lists more than 75,000 clones, about 90% occurring once. V lost 1 base to trimming and J lost 7 bases; unmatched junction nucleotides: 4. CDR3 size: 16 residues. CDR1 is MNHEY, CDR2 SVGAGI, per germline. The genes are TRBV6-5 and TRBJ2-1; 13 bases map to TRBD2. The material sequenced was peripheral blood, taken on day 0 of AZD1222 vaccination. The TCR sequence derives from an adult in good health. The CDR3 here is CASSYYRTSGSNEQFF. DNA of the CDR3: TGTGCCAGCAGTTACTATCGGACTAGCGGGAGTAATGAGCAGTTCTTC.